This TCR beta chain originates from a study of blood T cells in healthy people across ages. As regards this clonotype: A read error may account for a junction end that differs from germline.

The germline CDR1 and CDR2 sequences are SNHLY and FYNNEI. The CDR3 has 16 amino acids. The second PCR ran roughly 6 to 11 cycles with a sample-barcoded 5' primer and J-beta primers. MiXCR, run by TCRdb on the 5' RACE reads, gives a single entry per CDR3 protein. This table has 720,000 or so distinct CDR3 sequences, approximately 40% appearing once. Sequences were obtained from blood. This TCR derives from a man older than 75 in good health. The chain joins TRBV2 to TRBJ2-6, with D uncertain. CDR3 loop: CANSRLPGSGANVLTF. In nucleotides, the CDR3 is TGTGCCAACAGTCGGCTGCCGGGTTCAGGGGCCAACGTCCTGACTTTC.